Shown below are 27 T cell receptor beta chains from a single sample sequenced in a study of molecular identifiers for immune sequencing clone quantification (dated by TCRdb to the late 2010s). Receptor libraries were prepared by PCR. Instrument used: NextSeq 500. TCRdb reprocessed the public reads (quality trimming at Q25 with fastp, clone calling with MiXCR) and kept in-frame beta chains. For every CDR3 protein sequence, its rows merge into one entry that carries the most common genes and DNA. The sample table contains approximately 550,000 distinct CDR3 sequences; only one count was recorded for around 25% of them. The ten largest clones add up to around 0.78% of the sample. Source material: naive CD8+ T cells from blood, with Jurkat cell RNA spiked in. Interpreted using the paper, the cell subset or site label stands for: FACS-sorted CD8+CD4-CCR7+CD45RA+ naive T cells. The receptors come from a human donor in good health. Some libraries in this study had Jurkat cell RNA spiked in.

In regard to this clonotype: This may come from a read error, since a much larger clone is one base off. V gene TRBV28 combines with J gene TRBJ2-7; D gene unclear. The V gene's germline CDR1 is MDHEN and CDR2 SYDVKM. This CDR3 comprises 15 residues. V lost 4 bases and J 6 bases, leaving 19 bases between the germline ends. The CDR3 sequence is CASSSPPGNTFEQYF. The CDR3, as DNA: TGTGCCAGCAGTTCCCCCCCCGGTAATACCTTCGAGCAGTACTTC.

For this clonotype: The junction and the germline gene differ at one end; a read error may be behind it. The chain combines TRBV5-3 with TRBJ1-5, with no clear D. TRBV5-3 is marked as an open reading frame, function uncertain. The CDR3 is 14 residues long. The CDR3 spells CASSADSSHQPQHF. The CDR3 DNA is TGTGCCAGCAGCGCTGACTCTAGCCATCAGCCCCAGCATTTT.

Only a few counts were recorded for this clonotype. In DNA form, the CDR3 reads TGCAGTGCTATTTACCGGGACTTCCAAGAGACCCAGTACTTC. Translating it yields CSAIYRDFQETQYF. The chain joins TRBV20-1 to TRBJ2-5; D is possibly TRBD2 (6 bases). Germline V gene data show CDR1 as DFQATT and CDR2 as SNEGSKA (reference sequence). The CDR3 loop spans 14 amino acids. V was shortened by 4 bases and J by 1 base, with 13 bases between the two germline ends.

This clonotype came up a few times. The rearrangement links TRBV25-1 to TRBJ1-4; a weak D match, TRBD1 (5 bases). V was trimmed by 8 bases and J by 7 bases, leaving 14 bases between them. This CDR3 contains 13 residues. Germline CDR1 reads MGHDK; CDR2 reads SYGVNS. This chain's CDR3 is CASAIGQGEKLFF. CDR3 in DNA: TGTGCCAGCGCAATTGGTCAGGGTGAAAAACTGTTTTTT.

Concerning this clonotype: A clone one base away is much larger, so this may be a read error. V gene TRBV29-1 combines with J gene TRBJ2-7; D unclear. CDR1 is SQVTM and CDR2 is ANQGSEA in the germline V gene. CDR3 size: 16 residues. The CDR3 spells CSVEELGIGMTYEQCF. The CDR3 nucleotides are TGCAGCGTTGAAGAGCTAGGGATTGGAATGACCTACGAGCAGTGCTTC.

The chain has TRBV4-3 and TRBJ2-5; D is perhaps TRBD2 (5 bases). The CDR3 length is 13 residues. Germline V gene lookup returns CDR1 LGHNA and CDR2 YSLEER. V was trimmed by 1 base and J by 4 bases, leaving 7 bases between them. The CDR3 reads CASSQVRGETQYF. The DNA for the CDR3 is TGCGCCAGCAGCCAAGTTCGGGGAGAGACCCAGTACTTC.

J is TRBJ1-1 and V is TRBV5-8; 10 bases line up with TRBD1. After removal of 4 bases from V and 6 bases from J, the junction contained 9 bases not matched to a gene. Germline assignment: CDR1 SGHTS and CDR2 YDEGEE. The CDR3 spans 15 residues. CDR3 in DNA: TGTGCCAGCAGCGCGGGACAGGGGTTCGGCGCTGAAGCTTTCTTT. It encodes CASSAGQGFGAEAFF.

V usage is TRBV5-6 and J usage is TRBJ1-1, with TRBD1 matching 8 bases. In germline, CDR1 is SGHDT, CDR2 YYEEEE. The CDR3 has 16 residues. The J segment lost 0 bases and the V segment lost 4 bases, leaving 8 bases of the junction unmatched. CDR3 sequence (DNA): TGTGCCAGCAGCGGCGGGACAGGCCTGGTGAACACTGAAGCTTTCTTT. Encoded protein: CASSGGTGLVNTEAFF.

This clonotype showed up many times. The chain carries TRBV24-1 and TRBJ2-1; D perhaps matches TRBD1 (5 bases). V lost 4 bases to trimming and J lost 3 bases, with 9 bases between them. The germline gives CDR1 KGHDR, CDR2 SFDVKD. The CDR3 loop spans 14 amino acids. The CDR3 coding sequence is TGTGCCACCAGTGAGTCAGGGAACTACAATGAGCAGTTCTTC. Translating it yields CATSESGNYNEQFF.

Note on this clonotype: The germline gene is not matched at one end of the junction; a read error may be the cause. The chain employs TRBV28 and TRBJ2-3, with D perhaps given as TRBD1 or TRBD2 (7 bases each). The germline CDR1 and CDR2 sequences are MDHEN and SYDVKM. This CDR3 contains 18 residues. The CDR3 is CASSQDPGTEGAGDTQFF. In nucleotides, the CDR3 is TGTGCCAGCAGCCAGGACCCCGGGACAGAGGGCGCGGGAGATACGCAGTTTTTT.

The rearrangement links TRBV6-5 to TRBJ1-6; D gene ambiguous. Trimming left V 4 bases short and J 6 bases short, with 4 bases between. CDR1 and CDR2 from the germline V gene are MNHEY and SVGAGI. The CDR3 totals 12 residues. The CDR3 sequence: CASSWTNSPLHF. DNA of the CDR3: TGTGCCAGCAGTTGGACTAATTCACCCCTCCACTTT.

This clonotype was found many times. The V call is TRBV28, the J call TRBJ2-5; D is unresolved. V was cut by 8 bases and J by 2 bases, with 12 bases left in between. CDR3 length: 13 amino acids. The germline V gene encodes CDR1 MDHEN and CDR2 SYDVKM. CDR3 nucleotide sequence: TGTGCCAGCGGTGGTAGTTGGCAAGAGACCCAGTACTTC. Translation: CASGGSWQETQYF.

The gene calls are TRBV20-1 and TRBJ1-1; 8 nucleotides line up with TRBD1. Looked up from germline, CDR1 is DFQATT and CDR2 is SNEGSKA (reference sequence). V was clipped by 2 bases and J by 0 bases; unmatched bases: 11. The CDR3 length is 17 residues. CDR3 amino acids: CSARSGQDNFLNTEAFF. CDR3 coding DNA: TGCAGTGCTAGATCGGGACAGGACAACTTCCTGAACACTGAAGCTTTCTTT.

The chain joins TRBV19 to TRBJ1-2; a possible D gene is TRBD1 (5 bases). The ends were cut back, 9 bases at V and 4 bases at J, with 18 bases in the middle. Germline assignment: CDR1 LNHDA and CDR2 SQIVND (reference sequence). CDR3 length equals 14 residues. The CDR3 nucleotides are TGTGCCAGCACTTGGACACGCTCTCCCTATGGCTACACCTTC. This sequence encodes CASTWTRSPYGYTF.

About this clonotype: Its ends do not fully match the called genes, so a read error is possible. The genes are TRBV6-5 and TRBJ1-1; 10 bases agree with TRBD1. Germline CDR1 and CDR2: MNHEY and SVGAGI. The CDR3 is 15 amino acids. CDR3 sequence reads: CAISYSRTGGTEAFF. The CDR3, as DNA: TGTGCCATCAGTTACTCGCGGACAGGGGGGACTGAAGCTTTCTTT.

With regard to this clonotype: This may be a read error: a much more frequent sequence differs by one nucleotide. The J gene is TRBJ2-7, the V gene TRBV2; 7 bases map to TRBD2. Germline CDR1 and CDR2: SNHLY and FYNNEI. This CDR3 has 13 residues. The CDR3 is CACSQFGGYEQYF. The DNA of the CDR3 is TGTGCCTGCAGCCAATTCGGGGGGTACGAGCAGTACTTC.

V gene TRBV19 combines with J gene TRBJ2-7; D possibly matches TRBD1 or TRBD2 (5 bases each). The CDR3 is made up of 13 amino acids. The germline gives CDR1 LNHDA, CDR2 SQIVND (reference sequence). V was clipped by 5 bases and J by 6 bases, with 14 bases between them. CDR3 in DNA: TGTGCCAGTAGTGTCGGTGGGGCGGGCGAGCAGTACTTC. This gives the protein CASSVGGAGEQYF. Combining the CDR3 with reference TRBV19 and TRBJ2-7 gives the whole variable domain DGGITQSPKYLFRKEGQNVTLSCEQNLNHDAMYWYRQDPGQGLRLIYYSQIVNDFQKGDIAEGYSVSREKKESFPLTVTSAQKNPTAFYLCASSVGGAGEQYFGPGTRLTVT.

Note on this clonotype: A read error may be the cause here, since a much bigger clone is one base away. The V and J genes are TRBV27 and TRBJ1-5; D gene unclear. The CDR3 totals 13 residues. The germline gives CDR1 MNHEY, CDR2 SMNVEV (reference sequence). DNA of the CDR3: TGTGCCAGAAGTTCCCTGGTAGGTCAGCCCCAGCATTTT. Translation: CARSSLVGQPQHF.

The chain combines TRBV6-6 with TRBJ2-1; unclear D gene. CDR3 length equals 13 residues. The V and J ends lost 2 bases and 4 bases respectively, with 6 bases between them. CDR1 MNHNY and CDR2 SVGAGI come from the germline V gene (reference sequence). CDR3 DNA sequence: TGTGCCAGCAGTTACCCACAGTACAATGAGCAGTTCTTC. Translation gives CASSYPQYNEQFF.

J is TRBJ2-1 and V is TRBV5-6, with D perhaps TRBD1 or TRBD2 (5 bases each). The CDR3 runs to 14 residues. The germline CDR1 and CDR2 sequences are SGHDT and YYEEEE. The V gene lost 5 bases and the J gene lost 5 bases, with 14 bases spanning the gap. CDR3 residues: CASSFNRDDNEQFF. In nucleotides, the CDR3 is TGTGCCAGCAGTTTCAACCGGGACGACAATGAGCAGTTCTTC.

CDR3 region: CASSQGAGWYEQYF. CDR3 sequence (DNA): TGCGCCAGCAGCCAAGGTGCAGGGTGGTACGAGCAGTACTTC. This chain uses TRBV4-3 with TRBJ2-7; D may be TRBD1 (5 bases). The ends were cut back, 1 base at V and 4 bases at J, with 11 bases in the middle. Germline assignment: CDR1 LGHNA and CDR2 YSLEER. This CDR3 contains 14 residues.

Details on this clonotype: The junction departs from the called germline gene at one end, perhaps through a read error. The rearrangement joins TRBV5-6 to TRBJ2-7; D might be TRBD2 (6 bases). From germline, CDR1 is SGHDT and CDR2 YYEEEE. CDR3 length: 14 amino acids. The CDR3 DNA is TGTGCCAGCAGCTTGGGTAGCGGTTCCTACGAGCGGTGCTTC. Protein product: CASSLGSGSYERCF.

The chain carries TRBV2 and TRBJ2-5; D uncertain. The CDR3 has 15 residues. Germline V gives CDR1 SNHLY, CDR2 FYNNEI. Trimming left V 1 base short and J 1 base short, with 10 bases between. CDR3 loop: CASSEGVLSQETQYF. The DNA for the CDR3 is TGTGCCAGCAGTGAAGGGGTTTTGTCCCAAGAGACCCAGTACTTC.

The table lists this clonotype with many counts. The CDR3 coding sequence is TGCAGTGCTAGAGATCCGGGAGAGTACGAGCAGTACTTC. The encoded protein is CSARDPGEYEQYF. V and J are TRBV20-1 and TRBJ2-7; possibly TRBD2 for D (6 bases). Trimming pared 0 bases from V and 4 bases from J, leaving 10 bases between. The CDR3 consists of 13 residues. The germline V gene has CDR1 DFQATT and CDR2 SNEGSKA (reference sequence).

The gene calls are TRBV20-1 and TRBJ2-7, with 10 bases fitting TRBD2. Losses at the gene ends were 0 bases for V and 5 bases for J; bases not matched to a gene: 16. This CDR3 is built from 18 residues. Germline V lookup: CDR1 DFQATT, CDR2 SNEGSKA (reference sequence). The CDR3 nucleotides read TGCAGTGCTAGAGATGGCGCGACTAGCGGGTTTAGCCCCCACGAGCAGTACTTC. Its protein product is CSARDGATSGFSPHEQYF.

This clonotype showed up many times. The chain carries TRBV29-1 and TRBJ2-7; 9 nucleotides match TRBD2. With 3 bases clipped from V and 3 bases from J, the junction kept 6 bases outside the gene matches. This CDR3 is 14 amino acids long. Germline-derived CDR1 and CDR2 are SQVTM and ANQGSEA. CDR3 DNA: TGCAGCGTTGAGTTAGCGGGAGAGATCTACGAGCAGTACTTC. Its translation: CSVELAGEIYEQYF.

V is TRBV7-2 and J is TRBJ2-2; D might be TRBD1 or TRBD2, each matching 6 bases. Per germline, CDR1 SGHTA and CDR2 FQGNSA. This CDR3 region has 16 residues. The V end lost 1 base, the J end lost 4 bases, and 13 bases lay between the germline ends. CDR3 protein: CASSLVTGAVTGELFF. DNA for the CDR3: TGTGCCAGCAGCTTAGTTACGGGGGCAGTCACCGGGGAGCTGTTTTTT. The full variable domain, with the rest looked up from reference TRBV7-2 and TRBJ2-2, is GAGVSQSPSNKVTEKGKDVELRCDPISGHTALYWYRQSLGQGLEFLIYFQGNSAPDKSGLPSDRFSAERTGGSVSTLTIQRTQQEDSAVYLCASSLVTGAVTGELFFGEGSRLTVL.